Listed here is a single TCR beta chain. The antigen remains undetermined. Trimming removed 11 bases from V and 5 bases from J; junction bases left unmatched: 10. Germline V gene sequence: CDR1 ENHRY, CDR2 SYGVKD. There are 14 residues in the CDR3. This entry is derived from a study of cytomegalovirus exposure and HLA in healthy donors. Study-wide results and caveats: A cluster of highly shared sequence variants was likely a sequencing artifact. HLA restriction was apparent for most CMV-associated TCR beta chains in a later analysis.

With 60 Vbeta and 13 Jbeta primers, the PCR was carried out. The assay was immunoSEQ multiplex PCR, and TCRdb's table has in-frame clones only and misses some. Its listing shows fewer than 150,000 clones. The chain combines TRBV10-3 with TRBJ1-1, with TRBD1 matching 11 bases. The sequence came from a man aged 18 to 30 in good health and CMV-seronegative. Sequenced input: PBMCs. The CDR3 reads CAGTSGQGATEAFF. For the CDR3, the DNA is TGTGCCGGAACTTCTGGACAGGGGGCGACTGAAGCTTTCTTT.